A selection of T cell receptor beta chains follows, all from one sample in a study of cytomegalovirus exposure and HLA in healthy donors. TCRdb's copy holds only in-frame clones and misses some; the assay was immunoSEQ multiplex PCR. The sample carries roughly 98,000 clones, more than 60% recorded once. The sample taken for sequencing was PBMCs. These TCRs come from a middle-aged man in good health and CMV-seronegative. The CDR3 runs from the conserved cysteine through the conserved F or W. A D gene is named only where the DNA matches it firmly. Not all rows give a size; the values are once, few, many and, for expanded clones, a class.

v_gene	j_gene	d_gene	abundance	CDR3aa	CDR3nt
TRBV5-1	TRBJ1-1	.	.	CASARQGSGNTEAFF	TGCGCCAGCGCTCGTCAGGGTTCAGGGAACACTGAAGCTTTCTTT
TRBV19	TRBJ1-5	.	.	CASSIGQLNQPQHF	TGTGCCAGTAGTATAGGACAGCTCAATCAGCCCCAGCATTTT
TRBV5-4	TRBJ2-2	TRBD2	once	CASSLAWTSGAGELFF	TGTGCCAGCAGCTTGGCCTGGACTAGCGGAGCCGGGGAGCTGTTTTTT
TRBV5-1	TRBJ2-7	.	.	CASSLGSTDSSYEQYF	TGCGCCAGCAGCTTGGGGTCCACAGACAGCTCCTACGAGCAGTACTTC
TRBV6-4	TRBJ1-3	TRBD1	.	CASSWADRGPGNTIYF	TGTGCCAGCAGTTGGGCCGACAGGGGGCCCGGAAACACCATATATTTT
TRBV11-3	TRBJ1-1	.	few	CASSSTENTEAFF	TGTGCCAGCAGCTCTACAGAGAACACTGAAGCTTTCTTT
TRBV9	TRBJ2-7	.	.	CASSSQIGGRAEQYF	TGTGCCAGCAGCTCCCAAATAGGGGGTCGGGCCGAGCAGTACTTC
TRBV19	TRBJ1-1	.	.	CASTVPRTSTEAFF	TGTGCCAGTACAGTACCCCGGACATCCACTGAAGCTTTCTTT
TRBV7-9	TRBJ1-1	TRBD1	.	CASSLPWTGGNEAFF	TGTGCCAGCAGCCTTCCTTGGACAGGGGGCAATGAAGCTTTCTTT
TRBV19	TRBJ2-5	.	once	CASSITGDPQETQYF	TGTGCCAGTAGTATTACGGGGGACCCCCAAGAGACCCAGTACTTC
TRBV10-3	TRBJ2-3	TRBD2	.	CAISVRRGGSTDTQYF	TGTGCCATCAGTGTCAGGCGGGGGGGTAGCACAGATACGCAGTATTTT
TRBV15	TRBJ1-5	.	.	CATSRGLAQPQHF	TGTGCCACCAGCCGCGGCTTAGCCCAGCCCCAGCATTTT
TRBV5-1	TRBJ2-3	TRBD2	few	CASSPPGLAGSTDTQYF	TGCGCCAGCAGCCCCCCTGGACTAGCGGGGAGCACAGATACGCAGTATTTT
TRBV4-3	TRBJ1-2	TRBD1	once	CASSLGQPPYGYTF	TGCGCCAGCAGCCTGGGACAGCCGCCCTATGGCTACACCTTC
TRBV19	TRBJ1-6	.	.	CASSFLGGPLHF	TGTGCCAGTAGTTTCCTTGGGGGGCCCCTCCACTTT
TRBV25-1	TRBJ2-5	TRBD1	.	CASGRQGRETQYF	TGTGCCAGCGGCAGACAGGGGAGGGAGACCCAGTACTTC
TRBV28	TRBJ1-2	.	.	CASSLSTGVDYGYTF	TGTGCCAGCAGTTTATCTACGGGGGTGGACTATGGCTACACCTTC
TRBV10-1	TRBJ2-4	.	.	CASRYRAGWGRSENIQYF	TGCGCCAGCAGGTATCGGGCCGGCTGGGGGCGCTCGGAAAACATTCAGTACTTC
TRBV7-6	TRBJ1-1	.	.	CASSLEENTEAFF	TGTGCCAGCAGCTTGGAGGAGAACACTGAAGCTTTCTTT
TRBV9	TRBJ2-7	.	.	CASSPGVGGAYEQYF	TGTGCCAGCAGCCCCGGCGTAGGGGGGGCCTACGAGCAGTACTTC
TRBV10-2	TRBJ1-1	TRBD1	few	CASTGTGVMNTEAFF	TGCGCCAGCACTGGGACAGGGGTTATGAACACTGAAGCTTTCTTT
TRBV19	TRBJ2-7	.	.	CASSSSWTETYEQYF	TGTGCCAGTAGTTCCTCCTGGACAGAGACCTACGAGCAGTACTTC
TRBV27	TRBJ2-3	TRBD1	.	CASRTGVDTQYF	TGTGCCAGCAGGACAGGGGTAGATACGCAGTATTTT
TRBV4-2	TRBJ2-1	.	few	CASSQDLLGVKQFF	TGTGCCAGCAGCCAAGACCTTTTAGGGGTGAAGCAGTTCTTC
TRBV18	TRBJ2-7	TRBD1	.	CASSPWTGAHEQYF	TGTGCCAGCTCACCCTGGACAGGGGCCCACGAGCAGTACTTC
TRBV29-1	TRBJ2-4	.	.	CSVGSPGQLNIQYF	TGCAGCGTTGGGTCTCCAGGACAGCTTAACATTCAGTACTTC
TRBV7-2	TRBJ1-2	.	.	CASSVTGGHYGYTF	TGTGCCAGCAGCGTCACGGGGGGGCACTATGGCTACACCTTC
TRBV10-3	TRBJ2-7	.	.	CAIGQAYEQYF	TGTGCCATCGGGCAGGCCTACGAGCAGTACTTC
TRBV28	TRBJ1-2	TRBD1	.	CASSSPTGAGNYGYTF	TGTGCCAGCAGTTCGCCCACAGGGGCGGGCAACTATGGCTACACCTTC
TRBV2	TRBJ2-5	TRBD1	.	CASVRDRGETQYF	TGTGCCAGCGTCCGGGACAGGGGTGAGACCCAGTACTTC
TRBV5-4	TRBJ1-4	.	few	CASSLDSNEKLFF	TGTGCCAGCAGCTTGGACTCCAATGAAAAACTGTTTTTT
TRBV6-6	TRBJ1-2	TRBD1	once	CASRSQGFHGYTF	TGTGCCAGCAGATCACAGGGGTTTCATGGCTACACCTTC
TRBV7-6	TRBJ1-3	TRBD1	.	CASSLAPGGSGNTIYF	TGTGCCAGCAGCTTAGCTCCAGGGGGCTCTGGAAACACCATATATTTT
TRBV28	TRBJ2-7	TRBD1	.	CASSSLGTDSYEQYF	TGTGCCAGCAGCTCCCTTGGGACAGATTCCTACGAGCAGTACTTC
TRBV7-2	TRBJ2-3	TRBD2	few	CASSFTSGPKDTQYF	TGTGCCAGCAGCTTTACTAGCGGACCAAAAGATACGCAGTATTTT
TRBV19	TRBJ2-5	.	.	CASSIDRGETQYF	TGTGCCAGTAGTATAGATCGCGGGGAGACCCAGTACTTC
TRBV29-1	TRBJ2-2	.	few	CSAAWSLDTGELFF	TGCAGCGCCGCTTGGAGTTTGGACACCGGGGAGCTGTTTTTT